These 14 T cell receptor beta chains were sequenced from one sample in a study of post-analysis software for immune sequencing data. Study outcomes and limitations: Controls showed lower frequencies than patients for five TRBV segments, and TRBV5-6, TRBV5-1 and TRBV20-1 were among these.

TCR beta libraries were prepared from cDNA with unique molecular identifiers. TCRdb independently ran MiXCR on the PCR reads; one entry per CDR3 protein. The data show about 500,000 distinct CDR3 sequences, under 55% seen once. These receptors' antigens are unknown. The sample consisted of blood. The receptor source for this set is a girl between 10 and 17 years old with multiple sclerosis.

This rearrangement joins TRBV30 to TRBJ2-7; a possible D gene is TRBD2 (6 bases). The CDR3 has 14 amino acids. From germline, CDR1 is GTSNPN and CDR2 SVGIG (reference sequence). Trimming left V 3 bases short and J 3 bases short, with 15 bases between. The CDR3 DNA reads as TGTGCCTGGAGGGAGGGGACGGGGCGCTACGAGCAGTACTTC. Amino acids: CAWREGTGRYEQYF.

A single count supports this clonotype. Written as DNA, the CDR3 is TGCAGTGCTAGTCTAACTAGCGGGAGTTCATGGGGTGAGCAGTTCTTC. This sequence encodes CSASLTSGSSWGEQFF. The V gene is TRBV20-1, the J gene TRBJ2-1; 11 bases match TRBD2. The CDR3 contains 16 residues. From germline, CDR1 is DFQATT and CDR2 SNEGSKA (reference sequence). V lost 3 bases, J lost 9 bases, and 13 bases stayed unmatched.

This sequence joins TRBV20-1 and TRBJ2-1; 7 nucleotides line up with TRBD2. The ends lost 5 bases at V and 3 bases at J; junction bases unmatched: 10. This CDR3 spans 15 amino acids. Germline assignment: CDR1 DFQATT and CDR2 SNEGSKA (reference sequence). This chain's CDR3 is CSAPRTAGDYNEQFF. The CDR3 nucleotides are TGCAGTGCTCCCCGGACGGCGGGGGACTACAATGAGCAGTTCTTC.

V and J are TRBV5-1 and TRBJ2-3, with TRBD2 identical over 11 bases. Germline V gene sequence: CDR1 SGHRS, CDR2 YFSETQ. This CDR3 comprises 16 residues. The V segment lost 0 bases and the J segment 6 bases; nucleotides outside the gene matches: 6. This CDR3 is CASSLALLAGVDTQYF. Written as DNA, the CDR3 is TGCGCCAGCAGCTTGGCCCTACTAGCGGGAGTCGATACGCAGTATTTT. The variable domain in full, completed from reference TRBV5-1 and TRBJ2-3, reads KAGVTQTPRYLIKTRGQQVTLSCSPISGHRSVSWYQQTPGQGLQFLFEYFSETQRNKGNFPGRFSGRQFSNSRSEMNVSTLELGDSALYLCASSLALLAGVDTQYFGPGTRLTVL.

This chain uses TRBV5-1 with TRBJ2-5, with TRBD1 matching 7 bases. Germline loops: CDR1 SGHRS, CDR2 YFSETQ. This CDR3 contains 18 residues. After removal of 4 bases from V and 13 bases from J, the junction contained 28 bases not matched to a gene. The CDR3 loop reads CASSPQTTTGTDLLWRYF. The CDR3 DNA reads TGCGCCAGCAGCCCACAGACTACTACCGGGACAGACCTACTTTGGCGGTACTTC.

This clonotype has just a few counts. The chain carries TRBV7-3 and TRBJ2-7; TRBD1 agrees at 9 bases. The CDR3 is made up of 15 amino acids. With 5 bases clipped from V and 6 bases from J, the junction kept 11 bases outside the gene matches. Germline values: CDR1 SGHTA, CDR2 FQGTGA. This CDR3 reads CASSPRGTGIGEQYF. For the CDR3, the DNA is TGTGCCAGCAGCCCCCGAGGGACAGGGATAGGCGAGCAGTACTTC.

This clonotype appeared a few times. The V and J genes are TRBV7-2 and TRBJ2-7; D unresolved. Judging by the DNA end, TRBJ2-5 fits better; the J call may be wrong. This CDR3 has 14 residues. Germline CDR1 is SGHTA and CDR2 is FQGNSA. CDR3: CASSVGPSMETQYF. The CDR3 coding sequence is TGTGCCAGCAGCGTCGGACCGAGTATGGAGACCCAGTACTTC.

The chain employs TRBV12-3 or TRBV12-4 and TRBJ2-7; 9 bases are shared with TRBD1. V was pared by 2 bases and J by 4 bases, with 6 bases of the junction left unmatched. The CDR3 consists of 15 residues. For the CDR3, the DNA is TGTGCCAGCAGTTTAATCGGGACAGGGCGTTACGAGCAGTACTTC. It is translated as CASSLIGTGRYEQYF.

Remarks on this clonotype: Relative to the germline gene, one junction end is altered; a read error may explain this. The chain is built from TRBV7-9 and TRBJ2-5; 7 nucleotides align to TRBD1. The germline V gene has CDR1 SEHNR and CDR2 FQNEAQ (reference sequence). This CDR3 is built from 15 residues. DNA for the CDR3: TGTGCCAACAGCCTAGGGGACAGTCCTTTGGAGACCCAGTACTTC. This translates into CANSLGDSPLETQYF.

As DNA, the CDR3 is TGTGCCAGCAGCCAATCTTTCAATGAGCAGTTCTTC. This encodes CASSQSFNEQFF. The V gene is TRBV7-2, the J gene TRBJ2-1; D call uncertain. Trimming left V 5 bases short and J 6 bases short, with 8 bases between. CDR3 size: 12 residues. The germline gives CDR1 SGHTA, CDR2 FQGNSA.

The V gene is TRBV14, the J gene TRBJ1-4; weak D call: TRBD1 (6 bases). The CDR3 has 14 amino acids. Deletions cut 5 bases from V and 6 bases from J, with 13 bases between. Germline V lookup: CDR1 SGHDN, CDR2 FVKESK. The CDR3 DNA is TGTGCCAGCAGCTTCAGGGGAGGGGATGAAAAACTGTTTTTT. It codes for CASSFRGGDEKLFF. Full variable domain (rest looked up from reference TRBV14 and TRBJ1-4): EAGVTQFPSHSVIEKGQTVTLRCDPISGHDNLYWYRRVMGKEIKFLLHFVKESKQDESGMPNNRFLAERTGGTYSTLKVQPAELEDSGVYFCASSFRGGDEKLFFGSGTQLSVL.

V gene TRBV4-1 combines with J gene TRBJ2-5, with 16 bases identical to TRBD2. The last part of the DNA fits TRBJ2-7 better; the J call may be wrong. The germline V gene encodes CDR1 MGHRA and CDR2 YSYEKL. This CDR3 comprises 16 residues. CDR3 nucleotides: TGCGCCAGCAGCCCCAGGGGACTAGCGGGAGGGTACGAGCAGTACTTC. This encodes CASSPRGLAGGYEQYF.

This chain connects TRBV5-1 to TRBJ1-1; possibly TRBD1 for D (6 bases). CDR3 length equals 15 residues. Germline CDR1 SGHRS, CDR2 YFSETQ. The germline V and J ends were trimmed by 3 bases and 0 bases, with 12 bases remaining between them. Here the CDR3 DNA reads TGCGCCAGCAGCTACCGCGGACAGATGAACACTGAAGCTTTCTTT. This translates into CASSYRGQMNTEAFF.

This chain links TRBV12-3 or TRBV12-4 with TRBJ1-2, with D perhaps matching TRBD1 (5 bases). Trimming took 3 bases from V and 2 from J, leaving 10 bases between them. The CDR3 has 14 amino acids. The CDR3 DNA reads as TGTGCCAGCAGTTTGGACATACAGAACTATGGCTACACCTTC. The encoded protein is CASSLDIQNYGYTF.